Shown below are 20 T cell receptor beta chains from a single sample sequenced in a study of human T cells and chemical hapten exposure. A single record per CDR3 protein comes from TCRdb applying MiXCR to the RACE reads. The data hold about 190,000 distinct CDR3 sequences, with about 25% observed a single time. Time point reported: patch test 3, about 24 weeks after DPC sensitization. Treatment described: therapeutic diphenylcyclopropenone sensitization with weekly scalp DPC. The specimen was whole blood, collected in connection with sensitization to the hapten diphenylcyclopropenone (DPC). All receptors come from a woman between 35 and 50 years old with alopecia areata. Some clones in this sample may be carry-over from other donors' samples.

The chain employs TRBV9 and TRBJ2-3; 14 nucleotides match TRBD2. The CDR3 length is 17 residues. V shed 3 bases and J 3 bases; nucleotides not matched to a gene: 6. Germline V gene data show CDR1 as SGDLS and CDR2 as YYNGEE. The CDR3: CASSDGTSGRSTDTQYF. DNA of the CDR3: TGTGCCAGCAGCGACGGGACTAGCGGGAGATCGACAGATACGCAGTATTTT.

The chain joins TRBV7-9 to TRBJ1-1; 7 bases are shared with TRBD1. Germline CDR1 and CDR2: SEHNR and FQNEAQ (reference sequence). Trimming at V came to 4 bases and at J to 4 bases, leaving 3 bases not matched to a gene. This CDR3 has 13 amino acids. The CDR3 region is CASSSGQVTEAFF. DNA for the CDR3: TGTGCCAGCAGCTCAGGACAGGTCACTGAAGCTTTCTTT.

This clonotype has more than one count but fewer than ten. The gene calls are TRBV27 and TRBJ1-1; the D is unclear. With 3 bases removed from V and 5 bases from J, the gap between germline ends came to 13 bases. The CDR3 sequence is 14 residues long. Per germline, CDR1 MNHEY and CDR2 SMNVEV (reference sequence). The CDR3 nucleotides are TGTGCCAGCAGTTTCTACGAAAGGAAGACTGAAGCTTTCTTT. Protein sequence: CASSFYERKTEAFF.

This clonotype was found many times. The chain is built from TRBV11-3 and TRBJ2-1; the D gene is possibly TRBD2 (6 bases). Per germline, CDR1 SGHNT and CDR2 YENEEA. The CDR3 covers 14 residues. Trimming took 4 bases from V and 4 from J, leaving 11 bases between them. The CDR3, as DNA: TGTGCCAGCAGCTATAGCGGAGGATACAATGAGCAGTTCTTC. Translating it yields CASSYSGGYNEQFF. Full variable domain (outside the CDR3, taken from reference TRBV11-3 and TRBJ2-1): EAGVVQSPRYKIIEKKQPVAFWCNPISGHNTLYWYLQNLGQGPELLIRYENEEAVDDSQLPKDRFSAERLKGVDSTLKIQPAELGDSAVYLCASSYSGGYNEQFFGPGTRLTVL.

In its sample, this clonotype was seen a few times. This chain uses TRBV12-3 or TRBV12-4 with TRBJ1-5; a possible D gene is TRBD1 (5 bases). The V end was cut by 6 bases, the J end by 1 base, with 13 bases between. The CDR3 has 15 residues. CDR3 in amino acids: CASSLDGASNQPQHF. CDR3 nucleotides: TGTGCCAGCAGCTTGGACGGGGCCAGCAATCAGCCCCAGCATTTT.

The chain combines TRBV5-1 with TRBJ2-5, with D unclear. Trimming pared 4 bases from V and 2 bases from J, leaving 9 bases between. Germline V CDR1 and CDR2: SGHRS, YFSETQ. The CDR3 is 13 residues long. CDR3: CASSAVGQETQYF. In DNA form, the CDR3 reads TGCGCCAGCAGCGCGGTGGGACAAGAGACCCAGTACTTC.

The chain carries TRBV10-3 and TRBJ2-7; weak D call: TRBD2 (5 bases). V lost 0 bases and J 0 bases, leaving 6 bases between the germline ends. Per the germline V gene, CDR1 is ENHRY and CDR2 is SYGVKD. This CDR3 is built from 14 residues. The CDR3 here is CAISESTNSYEQYF. In DNA, the CDR3 is TGTGCCATCAGTGAGTCGACTAACTCCTACGAGCAGTACTTC.

The chain recombines TRBV27 with TRBJ1-1; D is ambiguous. The V end was cut by 5 bases, the J end by 1 base, with 8 bases between. The CDR3 runs to 13 residues. Germline V gives CDR1 MNHEY, CDR2 SMNVEV (reference sequence). In nucleotides, the CDR3 is TGTGCCAGCAGTCTACAGCCGAACACTGAAGCTTTCTTT. Residues: CASSLQPNTEAFF.

The chain links TRBV7-2 to TRBJ1-2; the D is unclear. This CDR3 is 14 amino acids long. Looked up from germline, CDR1 is SGHTA and CDR2 is FQGNSA. Between the trimmed V and J ends, which lost 6 bases and 9 bases, there was a span of 20 bases. This CDR3 reads CASSSGPGSMSYTF. In nucleotides, the CDR3 is TGTGCCAGCAGTTCAGGCCCAGGTTCTATGAGCTACACCTTC. Looking up the rest from reference TRBV7-2 and TRBJ1-2 gives the full variable domain: GAGVSQSPSNKVTEKGKDVELRCDPISGHTALYWYRQSLGQGLEFLIYFQGNSAPDKSGLPSDRFSAERTGGSVSTLTIQRTQQEDSAVYLCASSSGPGSMSYTFGSGTRLTVV.

The chain has TRBV7-2 and TRBJ2-7; the match to TRBD2 covers 7 bases. V shed 3 bases and J 4 bases; nucleotides not matched to a gene: 6. The germline V gene has CDR1 SGHTA and CDR2 FQGNSA. The CDR3 length is 14 residues. The CDR3 here is CASSFAGALYEQYF. CDR3 coding DNA: TGTGCCAGCAGCTTCGCGGGAGCCCTTTACGAGCAGTACTTC.

The CDR3 loop is CSAWSLARTYEQYF. CDR3 bases: TGCAGTGCCTGGAGCCTAGCTAGAACCTACGAGCAGTACTTC. The chain has TRBV20-1 and TRBJ2-7, with TRBD2 as a possible D gene (5 bases). CDR1 DFQATT and CDR2 SNEGSKA come from the germline V gene (reference sequence). The CDR3 has 14 residues. V was shortened by 6 bases and J by 2 bases, with 17 bases between the two germline ends.

This clonotype was seen more than once but under ten times. The chain links TRBV6-5 to TRBJ2-7; the D gene is possibly TRBD2 (6 bases). CDR3 size: 15 residues. V gave up 6 bases and J gave up 0 bases, with 15 bases separating them. Germline assignment: CDR1 MNHEY and CDR2 SVGAGI. CDR3 protein: CASSRLASFSYEQYF. CDR3 coding DNA: TGTGCCAGCAGCCGTCTAGCGTCATTCTCCTACGAGCAGTACTTC.

J is TRBJ2-7 and V is TRBV28, with 9 bases aligning to TRBD2. Germline V gene sequence: CDR1 MDHEN, CDR2 SYDVKM. This CDR3 is built from 15 residues. The V segment lost 2 bases and the J segment 0 bases; nucleotides outside the gene matches: 2. The CDR3 is CASSLAGGTSYEQYF. As DNA, the CDR3 is TGTGCCAGCAGTTTAGCGGGAGGGACCTCCTACGAGCAGTACTTC. Full variable domain (missing parts from reference TRBV28 and TRBJ2-7): DVKVTQSSRYLVKRTGEKVFLECVQDMDHENMFWYRQDPGLGLRLIYFSYDVKMKEKGDIPEGYSVSREKKERFSLILESASTNQTSMYLCASSLAGGTSYEQYFGPGTRLTVT.

The chain uses TRBV3-1 and TRBJ2-1, with D possibly being TRBD2 (5 bases). This CDR3 is built from 13 residues. Trimming shortened V by 1 base and J by 9 bases, and 10 bases separated the two germline ends. CDR1 LGHDT and CDR2 YNNKEL come from the germline V gene (reference sequence). The DNA of the CDR3 is TGTGCCAGCAGCCAAGTTCGGGGAATTGAGCAGTTCTTC. It specifies CASSQVRGIEQFF.

This clonotype has a handful of counts. The rearrangement links TRBV20-1 to TRBJ2-1; no firm D call. V was trimmed by 0 bases and J by 9 bases, leaving 6 bases between them. Germline values: CDR1 DFQATT, CDR2 SNEGSKA (reference sequence). This CDR3 has 11 amino acids. The CDR3 loop reads CSARDFPEQFF. The CDR3 DNA follows: TGCAGTGCTAGAGATTTTCCTGAGCAGTTCTTC.

The J gene is TRBJ2-1, the V gene TRBV5-1; 9 bases are a match to TRBD1. Germline loops: CDR1 SGHRS, CDR2 YFSETQ. Trimming took 5 bases from V and 7 from J; bases not matched to a gene: 7. CDR3 size: 14 residues. CDR3 DNA: TGCGCCAGCAGTCACAGACAGGGGGAAAATGAGCAGTTCTTC. It specifies CASSHRQGENEQFF. Full variable domain (remainder filled in from reference TRBV5-1 and TRBJ2-1): KAGVTQTPRYLIKTRGQQVTLSCSPISGHRSVSWYQQTPGQGLQFLFEYFSETQRNKGNFPGRFSGRQFSNSRSEMNVSTLELGDSALYLCASSHRQGENEQFFGPGTRLTVL.

The chain recombines TRBV27 with TRBJ2-2; 7 positions agree with TRBD1. Germline V gives CDR1 MNHEY, CDR2 SMNVEV (reference sequence). Trimming cost V 6 bases and J 3 bases; bases outside gene matches: 16. This CDR3 has 18 amino acids. CDR3 sequence (DNA): TGTGCCAGCAGCCCCGAAGGACAGGCCGCAATACACACCGGGGAGCTGTTTTTT. This codes for CASSPEGQAAIHTGELFF.

The chain is built from TRBV5-1 and TRBJ2-5; unclear D gene. This CDR3 comprises 15 residues. Germline CDR1 and CDR2: SGHRS and YFSETQ. The V and J ends lost 0 bases and 1 base respectively, with 10 bases between them. CDR3 nucleotide sequence: TGCGCCAGCAGCTTGGTGGGCAGAGTCCAAGAGACCCAGTACTTC. It specifies CASSLVGRVQETQYF.

The V gene is TRBV29-1, the J gene TRBJ1-1, with TRBD1 identical over 7 bases. The CDR3 is made up of 12 amino acids. Trimming took 6 bases from V and 1 from J; bases not matched to a gene: 2. The germline V gene encodes CDR1 SQVTM and CDR2 ANQGSEA. In DNA form, the CDR3 reads TGCAGCGTGGACAGGTCGAACACTGAAGCTTTCTTT. Its translation: CSVDRSNTEAFF.

This clonotype was seen at least ten times. The genes are TRBV6-2 or TRBV6-3 and TRBJ2-1; D is possibly TRBD1 or TRBD2 (5 bases each). The CDR3 runs 17 residues. The V end lost 2 bases, the J end lost 4 bases, and 18 bases lay between the germline ends. The germline gives CDR1 MNHEY, CDR2 SVGEGT. CDR3 region: CASSYRVRDGVYNEQFF. The CDR3 DNA reads TGTGCCAGCAGTTACAGGGTTAGGGACGGAGTATACAATGAGCAGTTCTTC.